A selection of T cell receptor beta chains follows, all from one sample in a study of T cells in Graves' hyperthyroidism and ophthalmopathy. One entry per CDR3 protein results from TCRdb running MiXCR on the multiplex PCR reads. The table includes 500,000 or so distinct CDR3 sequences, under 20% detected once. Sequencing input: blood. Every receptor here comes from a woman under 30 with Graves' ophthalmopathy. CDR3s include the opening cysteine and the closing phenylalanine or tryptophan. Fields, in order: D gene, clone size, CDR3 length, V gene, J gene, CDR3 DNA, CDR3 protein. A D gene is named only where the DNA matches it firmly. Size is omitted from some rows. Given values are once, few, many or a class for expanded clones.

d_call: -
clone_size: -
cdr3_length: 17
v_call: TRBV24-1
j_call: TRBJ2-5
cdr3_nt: TGTGCCACCAGTCAAGCGGGACACCCAAATTCTGGGGAGACCCAGTACTTC
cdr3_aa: CATSQAGHPNSGETQYF

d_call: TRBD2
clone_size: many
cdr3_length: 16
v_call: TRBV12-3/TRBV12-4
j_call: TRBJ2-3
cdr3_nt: TGTGCCAGCAGTTTATTAGGCGGGAGTAGGGCAGATACGCAGTATTTT
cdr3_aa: CASSLLGGSRADTQYF

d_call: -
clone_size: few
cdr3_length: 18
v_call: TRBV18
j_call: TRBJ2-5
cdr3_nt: TGTGCCAGCTCACCAGCGTTCCCCGGGGACCCACGAGGGGAGACCCAGTACTTC
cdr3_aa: CASSPAFPGDPRGETQYF

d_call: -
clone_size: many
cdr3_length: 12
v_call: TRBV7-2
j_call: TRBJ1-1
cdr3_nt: TGTGCCAGCAGCCCGACTTGGGCTGAAGCTTTCTTT
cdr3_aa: CASSPTWAEAFF

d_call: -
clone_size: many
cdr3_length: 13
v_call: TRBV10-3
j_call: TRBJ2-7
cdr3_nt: TGTGCCATCAGTGAGTCCGACCAGGGCGAGCAGTACTTC
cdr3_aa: CAISESDQGEQYF

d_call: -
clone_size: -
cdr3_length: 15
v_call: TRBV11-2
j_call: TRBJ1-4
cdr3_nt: TGTGCCAGCAGCTTAGGGGGGGCTGACGGTGAAAAACTGTTTTTT
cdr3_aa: CASSLGGADGEKLFF

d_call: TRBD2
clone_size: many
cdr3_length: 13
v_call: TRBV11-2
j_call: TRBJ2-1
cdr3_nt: TGTGCCAGCAGCTTACTAGCGGGGGAATGGCTGTTCTTC
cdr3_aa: CASSLLAGEWLFF

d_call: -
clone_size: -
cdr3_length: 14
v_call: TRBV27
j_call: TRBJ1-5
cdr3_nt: TGTGCCAGCAGTTTATACACGGGGGTTCAGCCCCAGCATTTT
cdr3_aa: CASSLYTGVQPQHF

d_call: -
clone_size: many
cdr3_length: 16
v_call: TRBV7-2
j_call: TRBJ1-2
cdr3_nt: TGTGCCAGCAGCCCTCTGATCCAAAACACGTTCTATGGCTACACCTTC
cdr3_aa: CASSPLIQNTFYGYTF

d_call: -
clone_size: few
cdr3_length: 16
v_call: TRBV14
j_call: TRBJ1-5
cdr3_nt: TGTGCCCAACCAACGGGAGGGGGAGATAGCAATCAGCCCCAGCATTTT
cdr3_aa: CAQPTGGGDSNQPQHF

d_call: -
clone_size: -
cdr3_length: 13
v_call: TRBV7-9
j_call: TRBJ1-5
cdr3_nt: TGTGCCAGCCAGGCGGGTGGCAATCAGCCCCAGCATTTT
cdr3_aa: CASQAGGNQPQHF